This T cell receptor (beta chain) was recorded in a study of spatial heterogeneity in lung cancer. At the level of the study: Matched bulk RNA-seq yielded a T cell module score, and TCR transcript counts in tumor regions correlated strongly with that score. In raw reads, more than nine appearances on average were recorded for each unique TCR and UMI combination.

Germline CDR1 reads SGHNT; CDR2 reads YYREEE (reference sequence). Trimming shortened V by 4 bases and J by 4 bases, and 11 bases separated the two germline ends. This CDR3 contains 13 residues. General observations from the study: It was found that expanded intratumoral alpha and beta TCR counts tracked tumor mutation counts.

As for this clonotype: No antigen is known for it.

Time point: sample taken at primary tumor resection. The donors, fewer than 95 patients with untreated early-stage non-small cell lung cancer, provided the samples. Individual TCR cDNA molecules each bore their own unique molecular identifier. MiXCR, run by TCRdb on the 5' RACE reads, gives a single entry per CDR3 protein. There are around 16,000 distinct CDR3 sequences in the sample; around 6.8% occur only once, and about 19% lies in the top ten. The sample here was lung tumor tissue, taken at surgery. The rearrangement links TRBV5-4 to TRBJ1-2, with D unresolved. This TCR was sampled from a female donor with early-stage non-small cell lung cancer. This CDR3 reads CASSPPGSYGYTF. Here the CDR3 DNA reads TGTGCCAGCAGCCCCCCAGGCTCCTATGGCTACACCTTC.